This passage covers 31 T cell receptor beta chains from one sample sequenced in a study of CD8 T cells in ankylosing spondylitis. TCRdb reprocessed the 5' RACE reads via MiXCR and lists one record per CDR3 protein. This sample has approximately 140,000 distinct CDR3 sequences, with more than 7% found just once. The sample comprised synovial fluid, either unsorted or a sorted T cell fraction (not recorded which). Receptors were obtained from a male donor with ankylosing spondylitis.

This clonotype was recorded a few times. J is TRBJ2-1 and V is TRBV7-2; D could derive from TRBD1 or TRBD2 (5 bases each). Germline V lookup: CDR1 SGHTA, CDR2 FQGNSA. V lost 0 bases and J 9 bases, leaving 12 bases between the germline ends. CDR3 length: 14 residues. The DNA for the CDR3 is TGTGCCAGCAGCTTAGCGTTCCGGGGCAGTGAGCAGTTCTTC. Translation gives CASSLAFRGSEQFF.

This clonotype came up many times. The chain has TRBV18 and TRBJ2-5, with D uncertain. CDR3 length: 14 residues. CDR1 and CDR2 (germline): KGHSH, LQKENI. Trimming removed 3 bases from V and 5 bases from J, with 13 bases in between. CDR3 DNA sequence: TGTGCCAGCTCACCTAATACTAAGGCGGAGACCCAGTACTTC. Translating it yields CASSPNTKAETQYF.

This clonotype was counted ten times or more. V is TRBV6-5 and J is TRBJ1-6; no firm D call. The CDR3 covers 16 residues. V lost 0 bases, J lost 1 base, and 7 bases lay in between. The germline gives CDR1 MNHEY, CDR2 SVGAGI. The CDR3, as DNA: TGTGCCAGCAGTTACTCTCGGGGATCCTATAATTCACCCCTCCACTTT. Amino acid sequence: CASSYSRGSYNSPLHF.

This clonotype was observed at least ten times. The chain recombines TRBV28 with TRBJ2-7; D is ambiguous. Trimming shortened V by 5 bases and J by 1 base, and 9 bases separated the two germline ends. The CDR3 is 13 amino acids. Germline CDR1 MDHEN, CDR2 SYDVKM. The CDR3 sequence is CASSPSHSYEQYF. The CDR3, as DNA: TGTGCCAGCAGTCCGAGCCATTCCTACGAGCAGTACTTC.

This chain's CDR3 is CASSFPRGANTGELFF. CDR3 in DNA: TGTGCCAGCAGTTTCCCTAGAGGGGCGAACACCGGGGAGCTGTTTTTT. This rearrangement joins TRBV12-3 or TRBV12-4 to TRBJ2-2; D may match TRBD1 or TRBD2 (5 bases each). The CDR3 totals 16 residues. V lost 3 bases and J 0 bases, leaving 11 bases between the germline ends.

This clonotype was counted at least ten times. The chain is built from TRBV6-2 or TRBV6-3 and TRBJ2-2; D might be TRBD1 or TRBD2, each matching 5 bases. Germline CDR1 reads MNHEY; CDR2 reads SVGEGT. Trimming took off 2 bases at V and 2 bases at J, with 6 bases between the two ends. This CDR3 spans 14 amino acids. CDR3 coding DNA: TGTGCCAGCAGTTACCGGGACAACACCGGGGAGCTGTTTTTT. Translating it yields CASSYRDNTGELFF.

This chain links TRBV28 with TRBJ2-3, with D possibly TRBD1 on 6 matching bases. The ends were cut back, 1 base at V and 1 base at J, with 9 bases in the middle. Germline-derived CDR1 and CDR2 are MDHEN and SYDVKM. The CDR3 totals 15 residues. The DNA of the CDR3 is TGTGCCAGCAGTTTATTCACAGGGCGCACAGATACGCAGTATTTT. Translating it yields CASSLFTGRTDTQYF.

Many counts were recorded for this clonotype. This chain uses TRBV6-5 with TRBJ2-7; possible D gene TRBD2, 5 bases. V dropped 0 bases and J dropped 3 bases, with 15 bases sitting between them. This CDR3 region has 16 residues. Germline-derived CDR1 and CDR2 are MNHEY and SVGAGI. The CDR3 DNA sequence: TGTGCCAGCAGTTACTCCGGACTCCCTCCTAACTACGAGCAGTACTTC. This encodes CASSYSGLPPNYEQYF.

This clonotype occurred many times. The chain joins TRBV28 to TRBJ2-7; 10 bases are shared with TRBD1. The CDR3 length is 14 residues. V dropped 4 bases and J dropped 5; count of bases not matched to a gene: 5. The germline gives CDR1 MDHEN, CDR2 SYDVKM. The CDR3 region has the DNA TGTGCCAGCAGTTCCGGGACAGGGGTTCACGAGCAGTACTTC. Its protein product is CASSSGTGVHEQYF. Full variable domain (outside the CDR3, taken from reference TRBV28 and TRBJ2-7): DVKVTQSSRYLVKRTGEKVFLECVQDMDHENMFWYRQDPGLGLRLIYFSYDVKMKEKGDIPEGYSVSREKKERFSLILESASTNQTSMYLCASSSGTGVHEQYFGPGTRLTVT.

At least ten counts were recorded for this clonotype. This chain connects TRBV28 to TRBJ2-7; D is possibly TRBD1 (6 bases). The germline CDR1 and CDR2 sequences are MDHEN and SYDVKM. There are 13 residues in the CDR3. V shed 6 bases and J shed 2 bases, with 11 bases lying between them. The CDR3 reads CASSRQVPYEQYF. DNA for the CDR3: TGTGCCAGCAGCCGACAGGTTCCCTACGAGCAGTACTTC.

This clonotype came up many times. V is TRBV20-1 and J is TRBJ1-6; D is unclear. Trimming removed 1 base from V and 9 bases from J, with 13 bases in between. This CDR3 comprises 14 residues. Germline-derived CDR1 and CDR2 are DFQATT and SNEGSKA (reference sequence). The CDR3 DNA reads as TGCAGTGCTAGAGCCCAAGGAATAGGTTCACCCCTCCACTTT. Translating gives CSARAQGIGSPLHF.

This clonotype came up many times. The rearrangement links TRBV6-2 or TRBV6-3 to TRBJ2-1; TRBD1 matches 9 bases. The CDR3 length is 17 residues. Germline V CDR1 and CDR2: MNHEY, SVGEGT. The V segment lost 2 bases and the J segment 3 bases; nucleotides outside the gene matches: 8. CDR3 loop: CASSYTRPGQGYNEQFF. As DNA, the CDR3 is TGTGCCAGCAGTTACACCCGACCGGGACAGGGCTACAATGAGCAGTTCTTC.

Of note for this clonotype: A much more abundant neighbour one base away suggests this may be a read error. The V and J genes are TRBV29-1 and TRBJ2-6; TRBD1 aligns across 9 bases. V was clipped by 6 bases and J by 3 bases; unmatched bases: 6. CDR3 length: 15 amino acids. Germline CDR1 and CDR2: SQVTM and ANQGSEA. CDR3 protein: CSVSGTGIGANVLTF. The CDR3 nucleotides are TGCAGCGTATCCGGGACAGGGATTGGGGCCAACGTCCTGACTTTC.

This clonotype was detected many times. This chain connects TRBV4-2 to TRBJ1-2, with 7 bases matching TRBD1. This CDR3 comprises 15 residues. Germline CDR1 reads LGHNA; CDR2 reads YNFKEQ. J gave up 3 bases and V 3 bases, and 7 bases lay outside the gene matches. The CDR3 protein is CASSHFRQGDYGYTF. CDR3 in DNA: TGTGCCAGCAGCCATTTTAGACAGGGCGACTATGGCTACACCTTC.

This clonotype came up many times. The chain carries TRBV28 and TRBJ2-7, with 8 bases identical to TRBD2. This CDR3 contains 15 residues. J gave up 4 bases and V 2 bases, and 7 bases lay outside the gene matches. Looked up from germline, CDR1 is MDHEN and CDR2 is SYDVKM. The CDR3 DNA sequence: TGTGCCAGCAGTTTACCCGGACTAGCCGTATACGAGCAGTACTTC. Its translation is CASSLPGLAVYEQYF.

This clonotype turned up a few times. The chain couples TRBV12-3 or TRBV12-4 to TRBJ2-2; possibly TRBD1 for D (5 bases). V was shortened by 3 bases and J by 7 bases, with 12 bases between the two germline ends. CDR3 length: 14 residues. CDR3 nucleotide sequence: TGTGCCAGCAGTTTTTTTCAGGGAAACGGGGAGCTGTTTTTT. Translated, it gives CASSFFQGNGELFF.

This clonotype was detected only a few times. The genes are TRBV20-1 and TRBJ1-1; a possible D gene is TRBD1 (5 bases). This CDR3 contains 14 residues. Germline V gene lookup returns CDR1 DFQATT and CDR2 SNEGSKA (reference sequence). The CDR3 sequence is CSASLDRMNTEAFF. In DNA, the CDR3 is TGCAGCGCCAGCCTCGACAGAATGAACACTGAAGCTTTCTTT.

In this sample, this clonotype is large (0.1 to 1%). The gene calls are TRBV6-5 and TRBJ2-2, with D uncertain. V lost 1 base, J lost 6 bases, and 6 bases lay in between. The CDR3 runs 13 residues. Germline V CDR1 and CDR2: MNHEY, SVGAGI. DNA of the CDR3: TGTGCCAGCAGTTACTTGGCAGCCGGGGAGCTGTTTTTT. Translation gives CASSYLAAGELFF.

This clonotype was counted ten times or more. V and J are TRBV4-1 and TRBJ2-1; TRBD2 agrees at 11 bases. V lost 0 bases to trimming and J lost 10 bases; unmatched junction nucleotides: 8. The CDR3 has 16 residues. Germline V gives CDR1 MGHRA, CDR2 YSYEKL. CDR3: CASSQDKLAGGREQFF. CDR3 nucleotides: TGCGCCAGCAGCCAAGATAAGCTAGCGGGAGGCAGGGAGCAGTTCTTC.

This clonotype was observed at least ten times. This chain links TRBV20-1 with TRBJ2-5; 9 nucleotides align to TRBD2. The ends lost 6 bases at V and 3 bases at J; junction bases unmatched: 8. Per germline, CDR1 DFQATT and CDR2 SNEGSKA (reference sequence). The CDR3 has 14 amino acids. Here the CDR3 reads CSALGLAFEETQYF. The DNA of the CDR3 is TGCAGTGCCCTAGGACTAGCGTTTGAAGAGACCCAGTACTTC.

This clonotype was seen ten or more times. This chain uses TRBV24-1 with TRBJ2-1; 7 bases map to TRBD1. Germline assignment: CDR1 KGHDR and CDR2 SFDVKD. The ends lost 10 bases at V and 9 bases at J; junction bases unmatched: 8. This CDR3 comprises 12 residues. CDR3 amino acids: CATSYRGFEQFF. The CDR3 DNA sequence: TGTGCCACTTCTTACAGGGGATTTGAGCAGTTCTTC.

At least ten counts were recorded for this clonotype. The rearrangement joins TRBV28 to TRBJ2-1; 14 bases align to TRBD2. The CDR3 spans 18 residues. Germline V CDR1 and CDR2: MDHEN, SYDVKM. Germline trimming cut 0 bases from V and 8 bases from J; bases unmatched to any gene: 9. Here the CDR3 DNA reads TGTGCCAGCAGTTTATGGTCCGGGACTAGCGGGAGCGGGGATGAGCAGTTCTTC. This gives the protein CASSLWSGTSGSGDEQFF.

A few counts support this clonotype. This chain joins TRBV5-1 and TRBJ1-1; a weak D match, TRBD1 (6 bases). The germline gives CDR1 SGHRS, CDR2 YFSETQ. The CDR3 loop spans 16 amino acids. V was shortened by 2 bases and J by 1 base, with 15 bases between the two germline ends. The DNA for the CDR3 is TGCGCCAGCAGCTTAGGGACACTCGATCGGAACACTGAAGCTTTCTTT. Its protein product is CASSLGTLDRNTEAFF.

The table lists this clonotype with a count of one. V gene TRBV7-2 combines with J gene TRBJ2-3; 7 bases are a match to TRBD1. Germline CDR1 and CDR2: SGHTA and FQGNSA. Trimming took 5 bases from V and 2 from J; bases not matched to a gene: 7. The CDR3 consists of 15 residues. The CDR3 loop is CASSRQGPNTDTQYF. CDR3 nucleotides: TGTGCCAGCAGCCGACAGGGCCCCAACACAGATACGCAGTATTTT.

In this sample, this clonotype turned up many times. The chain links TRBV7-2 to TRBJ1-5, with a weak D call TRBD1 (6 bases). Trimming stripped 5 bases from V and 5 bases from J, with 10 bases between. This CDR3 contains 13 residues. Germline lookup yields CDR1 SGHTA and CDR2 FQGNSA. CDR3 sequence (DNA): TGTGCCAGCAGCGTACAGGGTTATCAGCCCCAGCATTTT. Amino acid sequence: CASSVQGYQPQHF.

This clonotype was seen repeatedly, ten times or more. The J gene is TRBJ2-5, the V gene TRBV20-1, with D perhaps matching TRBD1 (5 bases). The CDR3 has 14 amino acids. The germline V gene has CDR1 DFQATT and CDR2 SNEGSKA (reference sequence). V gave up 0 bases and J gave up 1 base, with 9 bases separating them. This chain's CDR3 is CSAREDTAQETQYF. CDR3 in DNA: TGCAGTGCTAGAGAGGACACCGCCCAAGAGACCCAGTACTTC.

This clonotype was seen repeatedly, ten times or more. As DNA, the CDR3 is TGTGCCAGCAGCTTAAGCCTAGCGGGAGTCTACGGTGAGCAGTTCTTC. Translating gives CASSLSLAGVYGEQFF. The rearrangement links TRBV7-9 to TRBJ2-1, with 10 positions matching TRBD2. Germline V gene lookup returns CDR1 SEHNR and CDR2 FQNEAQ (reference sequence). The CDR3 sequence is 16 residues long. V was pared by 2 bases and J by 9 bases, with 10 bases of the junction left unmatched.

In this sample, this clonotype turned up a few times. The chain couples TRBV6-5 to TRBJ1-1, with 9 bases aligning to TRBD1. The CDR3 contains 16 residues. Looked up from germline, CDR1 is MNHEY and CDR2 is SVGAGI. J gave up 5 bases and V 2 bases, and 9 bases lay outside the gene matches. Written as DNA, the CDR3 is TGTGCCAGCAGTTACCCTACAGGGGGCGGTTTAACTGAAGCTTTCTTT. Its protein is CASSYPTGGGLTEAFF.

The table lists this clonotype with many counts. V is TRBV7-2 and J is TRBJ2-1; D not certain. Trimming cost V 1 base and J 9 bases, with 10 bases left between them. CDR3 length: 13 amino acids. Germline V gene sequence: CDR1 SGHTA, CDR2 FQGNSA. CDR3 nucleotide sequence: TGTGCCAGCAGCTTAGTGGTGGAGTCTGAGCAGTTCTTC. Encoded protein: CASSLVVESEQFF.

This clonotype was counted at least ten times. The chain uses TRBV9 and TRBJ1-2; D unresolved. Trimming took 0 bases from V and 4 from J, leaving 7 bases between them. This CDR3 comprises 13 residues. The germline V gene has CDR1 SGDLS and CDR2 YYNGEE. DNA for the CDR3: TGTGCCAGCAGCGTAGGTTCCTCCTATGGCTACACCTTC. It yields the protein CASSVGSSYGYTF. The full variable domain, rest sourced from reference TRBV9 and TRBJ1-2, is DSGVTQTPKHLITATGQRVTLRCSPRSGDLSVYWYQQSLDQGLQFLIQYYNGEERAKGNILERFSAQQFPDLHSELNLSSLELGDSALYFCASSVGSSYGYTFGSGTRLTVV.

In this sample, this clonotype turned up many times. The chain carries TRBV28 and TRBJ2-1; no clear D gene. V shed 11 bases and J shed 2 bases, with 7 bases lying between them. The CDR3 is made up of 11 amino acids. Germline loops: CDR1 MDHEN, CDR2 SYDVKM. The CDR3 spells CAFGTYNEQFF. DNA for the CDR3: TGTGCCTTCGGAACCTACAATGAGCAGTTCTTC.